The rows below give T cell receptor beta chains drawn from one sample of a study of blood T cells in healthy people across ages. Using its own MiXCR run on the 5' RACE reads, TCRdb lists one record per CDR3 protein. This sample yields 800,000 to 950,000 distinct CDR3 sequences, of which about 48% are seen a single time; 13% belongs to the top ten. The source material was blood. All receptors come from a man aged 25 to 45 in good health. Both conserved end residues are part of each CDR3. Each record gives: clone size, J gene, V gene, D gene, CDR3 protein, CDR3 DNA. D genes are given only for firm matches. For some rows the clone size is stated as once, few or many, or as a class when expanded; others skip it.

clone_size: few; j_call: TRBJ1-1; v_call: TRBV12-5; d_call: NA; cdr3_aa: CASGDDRKGWTEAFF; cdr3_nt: TGTGCTAGTGGGGATGACAGGAAAGGATGGACTGAAGCTTTCTTT
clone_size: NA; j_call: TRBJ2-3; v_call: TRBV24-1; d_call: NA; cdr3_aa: CATSDSRTAHTQYF; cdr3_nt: TGTGCCACCAGTGACTCCAGGACAGCCCATACGCAGTATTTT
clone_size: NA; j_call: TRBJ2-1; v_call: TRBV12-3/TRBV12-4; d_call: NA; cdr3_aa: CASSFGGSIVNEQFF; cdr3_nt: TGTGCCAGCAGTTTTGGGGGGTCTATCGTCAATGAGCAGTTCTTC
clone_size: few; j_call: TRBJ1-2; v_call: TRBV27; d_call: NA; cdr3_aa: CASSLAPTF; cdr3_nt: TGTGCCAGCAGTTTAGCCCCCACCTTC
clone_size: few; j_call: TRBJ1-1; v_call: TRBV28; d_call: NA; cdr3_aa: CATHTPRRNTEAFF; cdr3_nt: TGTGCCACTCACACACCAAGGCGGAACACTGAAGCTTTCTTT
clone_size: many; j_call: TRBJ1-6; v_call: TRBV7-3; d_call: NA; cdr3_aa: CASSLEQNSPLHF; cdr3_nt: TGTGCCAGCAGCTTAGAACAGAATTCACCCCTCCACTTT
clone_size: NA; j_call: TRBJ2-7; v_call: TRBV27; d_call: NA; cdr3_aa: CASGPFRDTSYEQYF; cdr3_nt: TGTGCCAGCGGACCATTCCGGGACACCTCTTACGAGCAGTACTTC
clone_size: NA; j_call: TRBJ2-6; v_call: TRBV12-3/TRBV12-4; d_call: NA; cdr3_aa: CATREGGASVLTF; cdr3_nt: TGTGCCACCAGGGAAGGTGGGGCCAGCGTCCTGACTTTC
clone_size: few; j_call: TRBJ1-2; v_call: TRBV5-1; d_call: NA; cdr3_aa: CASSRRTLNYGYTF; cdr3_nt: TGCGCCAGCAGCCGAAGGACTCTAAACTATGGCTACACCTTC
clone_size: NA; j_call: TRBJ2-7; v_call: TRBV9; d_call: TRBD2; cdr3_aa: CASSVRGGALYEQYF; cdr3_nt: TGTGCCAGCAGCGTGCGCGGGGGGGCCCTCTACGAGCAGTACTTC
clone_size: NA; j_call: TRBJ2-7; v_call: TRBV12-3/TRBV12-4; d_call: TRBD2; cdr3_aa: CASSFLPGLAGYEQYF; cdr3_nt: TGTGCCAGCAGTTTCCTCCCGGGACTAGCGGGCTACGAGCAGTACTTC
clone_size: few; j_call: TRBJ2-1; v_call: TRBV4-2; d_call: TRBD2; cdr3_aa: CASSQVAAGGRNEQFF; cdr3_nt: TGTGCCAGCAGCCAAGTCGCAGCGGGGGGGCGCAATGAGCAGTTCTTC
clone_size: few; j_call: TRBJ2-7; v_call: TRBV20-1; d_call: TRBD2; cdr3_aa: CSARDYSGGSYEQYF; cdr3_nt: TGCAGTGCTAGAGATTATAGCGGGGGGTCCTACGAGCAGTACTTC
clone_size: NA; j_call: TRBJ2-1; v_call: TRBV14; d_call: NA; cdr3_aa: CASSQERQSYNEQFF; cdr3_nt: TGTGCCAGCAGCCAAGAACGCCAGTCTTACAATGAGCAGTTCTTC
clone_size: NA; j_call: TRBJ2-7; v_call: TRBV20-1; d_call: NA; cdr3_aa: CSARPLDWDEQYF; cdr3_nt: TGCAGTGCTAGACCCCTAGACTGGGACGAGCAGTACTTC
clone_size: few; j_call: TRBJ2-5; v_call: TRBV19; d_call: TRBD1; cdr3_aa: CASSVHRGNQETQYF; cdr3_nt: TGTGCCAGTAGTGTCCACAGGGGAAACCAAGAGACCCAGTACTTC
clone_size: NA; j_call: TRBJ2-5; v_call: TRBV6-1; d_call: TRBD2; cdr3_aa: CASSWTRETQYF; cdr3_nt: TGTGCCAGCAGTTGGACTAGGGAGACCCAGTACTTC
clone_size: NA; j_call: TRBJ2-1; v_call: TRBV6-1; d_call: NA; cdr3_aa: CASSDLTGVNEQFF; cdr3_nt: TGTGCCAGCAGTGATTTGACAGGCGTAAATGAGCAGTTCTTC
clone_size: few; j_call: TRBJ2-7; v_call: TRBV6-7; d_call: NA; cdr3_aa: CASSYYKGRNEQYF; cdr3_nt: TGTGCCAGCAGTTACTACAAAGGAAGAAACGAGCAGTACTTC
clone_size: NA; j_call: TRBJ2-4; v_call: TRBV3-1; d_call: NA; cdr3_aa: CASSQEKAWAKNIQYF; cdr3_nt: TGTGCCAGCAGCCAAGAAAAGGCTTGGGCCAAAAACATTCAGTACTTC
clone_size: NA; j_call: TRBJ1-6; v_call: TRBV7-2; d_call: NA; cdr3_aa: CASSPTSGDKSPLHF; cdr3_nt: TGTGCCAGCAGCCCCACGTCAGGGGACAAATCACCCCTCCACTTT
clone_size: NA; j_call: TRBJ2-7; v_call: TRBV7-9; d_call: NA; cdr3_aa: CAGSESMGRAHEQYF; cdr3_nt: TGTGCCGGCAGCGAAAGCATGGGCAGGGCCCACGAGCAGTACTTC
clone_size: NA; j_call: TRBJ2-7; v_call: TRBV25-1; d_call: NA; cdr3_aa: CASSEYGTRLSEQYF; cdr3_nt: TGTGCCAGCAGTGAATACGGGACACGTCTAAGCGAGCAGTACTTC
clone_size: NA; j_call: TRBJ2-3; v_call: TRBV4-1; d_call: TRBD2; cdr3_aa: CASSEGLAGHLFTDTQYF; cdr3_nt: TGCGCCAGCAGCGAAGGGCTAGCGGGGCACCTATTCACAGATACGCAGTATTTT
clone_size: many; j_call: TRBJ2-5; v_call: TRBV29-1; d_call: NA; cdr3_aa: CSVQALSQETQYF; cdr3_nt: TGCAGCGTTCAAGCGCTCAGTCAAGAGACCCAGTACTTC
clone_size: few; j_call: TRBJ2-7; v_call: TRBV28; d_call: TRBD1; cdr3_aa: CASSYLTGGEQYF; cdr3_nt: TGTGCCAGCAGTTATTTGACAGGGGGCGAGCAGTACTTC
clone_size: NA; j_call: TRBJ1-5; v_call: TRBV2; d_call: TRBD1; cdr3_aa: CASRTDRQPQHF; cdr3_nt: TGTGCCAGCAGAACGGACAGGCAGCCCCAGCATTTT
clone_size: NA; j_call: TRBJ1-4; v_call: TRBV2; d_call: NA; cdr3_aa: CASREGLPNEKLFF; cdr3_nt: TGTGCCAGCAGAGAGGGGTTACCTAATGAAAAACTGTTTTTT
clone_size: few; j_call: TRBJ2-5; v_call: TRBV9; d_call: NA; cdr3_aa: CASSVMSQETQYF; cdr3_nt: TGTGCCAGCAGCGTAATGTCCCAAGAGACCCAGTACTTC
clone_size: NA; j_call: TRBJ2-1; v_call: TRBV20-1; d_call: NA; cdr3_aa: CSAARVRGQFF; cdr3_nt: TGCAGTGCTGCGAGAGTCAGGGGGCAGTTCTTC
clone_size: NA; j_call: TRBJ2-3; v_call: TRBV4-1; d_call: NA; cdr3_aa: CASSRNGAGGADTQYF; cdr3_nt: TGCGCCAGCAGCCGCAATGGGGCAGGGGGGGCAGATACGCAGTATTTT
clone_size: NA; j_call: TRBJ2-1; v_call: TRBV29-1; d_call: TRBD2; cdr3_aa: CSVERRLATGNEQFF; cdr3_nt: TGCAGCGTCGAACGCCGACTAGCGACGGGCAATGAGCAGTTCTTC
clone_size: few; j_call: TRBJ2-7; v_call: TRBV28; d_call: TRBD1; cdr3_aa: CASSRDRGRNEQYF; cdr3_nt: TGTGCCAGCAGTCGTGACAGGGGGCGAAACGAGCAGTACTTC
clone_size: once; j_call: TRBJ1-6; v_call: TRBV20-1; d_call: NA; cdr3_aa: CSARPQGPRHNSPLHF; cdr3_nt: TGCAGTGCTAGACCGCAGGGGCCTCGCCATAATTCACCCCTCCACTTT
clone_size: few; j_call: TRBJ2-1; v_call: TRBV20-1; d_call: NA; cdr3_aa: CSARVAQTFSYNEQFF; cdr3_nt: TGCAGTGCTAGAGTAGCACAGACGTTCTCCTACAATGAGCAGTTCTTC
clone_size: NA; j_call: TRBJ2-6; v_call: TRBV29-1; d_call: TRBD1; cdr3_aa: CSVRQGASGANVLTF; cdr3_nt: TGCAGCGTTCGGCAGGGGGCGTCTGGGGCCAACGTCCTGACTTTC
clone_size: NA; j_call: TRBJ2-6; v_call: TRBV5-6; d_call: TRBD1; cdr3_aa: CASSLELPTGAGANVLTF; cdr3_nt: TGTGCCAGCAGCTTGGAGCTCCCTACAGGGGCTGGGGCCAACGTCCTGACTTTC
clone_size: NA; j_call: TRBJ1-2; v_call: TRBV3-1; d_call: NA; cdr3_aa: CASSQAGQKGGYTF; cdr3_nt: TGTGCCAGCAGCCAAGCAGGGCAGAAGGGAGGCTACACCTTC
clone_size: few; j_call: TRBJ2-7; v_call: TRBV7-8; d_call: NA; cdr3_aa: CASSLEGGGPYEQYF; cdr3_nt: TGTGCCAGCAGCTTAGAGGGAGGTGGACCCTACGAGCAGTACTTC
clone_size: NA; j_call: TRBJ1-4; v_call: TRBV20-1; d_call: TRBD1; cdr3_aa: CSAPTGANEKLFF; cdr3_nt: TGCAGTGCCCCGACAGGGGCTAATGAAAAACTGTTTTTT
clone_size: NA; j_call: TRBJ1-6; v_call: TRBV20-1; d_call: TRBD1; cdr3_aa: CSARELGTTGGTPLHF; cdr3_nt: TGCAGTGCTAGAGAACTAGGTACAACAGGGGGGACACCCCTCCACTTT
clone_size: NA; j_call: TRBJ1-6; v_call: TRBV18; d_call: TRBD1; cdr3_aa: CASSTRTGVNSPLHF; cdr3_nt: TGTGCCAGCTCAACGCGGACAGGGGTGAATTCACCCCTCCACTTT
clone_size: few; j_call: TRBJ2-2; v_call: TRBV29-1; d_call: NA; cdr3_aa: CSVGETLELFF; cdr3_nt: TGCAGCGTTGGGGAGACTTTAGAGCTGTTTTTT
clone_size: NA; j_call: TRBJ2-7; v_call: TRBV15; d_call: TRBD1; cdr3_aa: CVASRDRVTGYEQYF; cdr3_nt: TGTGTCGCCAGCAGAGATCGGGTGACAGGGTACGAACAGTACTTC